This T cell receptor beta chain is from a study of cytomegalovirus exposure and HLA in healthy donors. The PCR ran on 60 Vbeta and 13 Jbeta primers. Sequencing used immunoSEQ multiplex PCR; TCRdb keeps in-frame clones, though not all of them. The data hold more than 110,000 clones, with 60% to 80% observed a single time. The sample consisted of PBMCs. The TCR originated in a male donor in good health and CMV-seronegative.

CDR3 region: CASSTRGQGSPLHF. CDR3 bases: TGTGCCAGCAGCACAAGGGGGCAGGGCTCACCCCTCCACTTT. The rearrangement joins TRBV7-3 to TRBJ1-6; 7 bases are shared with TRBD1. V was clipped by 5 bases and J by 10 bases; unmatched bases: 8. There are 14 residues in the CDR3. The germline gives CDR1 SGHTA, CDR2 FQGTGA.